Each of the 15 T cell receptor beta chains below was sequenced from the same sample in a study of blood T cell repertoires in COVID-19. Libraries were prepared by immunoSEQ multiplex PCR; TCRdb keeps only in-frame clonotypes and omits some of them. The sample holds about 190,000 clones; 70% to 85% are singletons and the top ten take roughly 13%. Sequenced material: peripheral blood. Every receptor here comes from a middle-aged man who had recovered from COVID-19.

The V call is TRBV5-1, the J call TRBJ2-1; 8 bases fit TRBD2. The CDR3 covers 12 residues. The germline V gene encodes CDR1 SGHRS and CDR2 YFSETQ. The V segment lost 7 bases and the J segment 9 bases; nucleotides outside the gene matches: 6. The CDR3: CASASGLGEQFF. In DNA form, the CDR3 reads TGCGCCAGCGCCTCGGGACTAGGTGAGCAGTTCTTC. Supplemented by reference TRBV5-1 and TRBJ2-1, the full variable domain reads KAGVTQTPRYLIKTRGQQVTLSCSPISGHRSVSWYQQTPGQGLQFLFEYFSETQRNKGNFPGRFSGRQFSNSRSEMNVSTLELGDSALYLCASASGLGEQFFGPGTRLTVL.

This clone was counted a single time. This chain uses TRBV18 with TRBJ1-1; TRBD1 agrees at 8 bases. Germline CDR1 and CDR2: KGHSH and LQKENI. This CDR3 spans 14 amino acids. The V and J ends lost 6 bases and 5 bases, in that order; junction bases with no gene match: 8. DNA of the CDR3: TGTGCCAGCTCCGCGGACAGGGACGCTACTGAAGCTTTCTTT. Translating it yields CASSADRDATEAFF.

The rearrangement links TRBV3-1 (or the pseudogene TRBV3-2) to TRBJ2-7; TRBD1 agrees at 10 bases. Germline V gene lookup returns CDR1 LGHDT and CDR2 YNNKEL (reference sequence). The junction had 4 bases not matched to a gene; V was cut back by 1 base and J by 7 bases. The CDR3 consists of 14 residues. The CDR3 spells CASSQADRGREQYF. CDR3 bases: TGTGCCAGCAGCCAAGCAGACAGGGGGCGTGAGCAGTACTTC.

Only a few counts were recorded for this clone. The V and J genes are TRBV6-1 and TRBJ2-7; TRBD2 agrees at 11 bases. V was pared by 3 bases and J by 4 bases, with 2 bases of the junction left unmatched. This CDR3 contains 14 residues. The germline V gene encodes CDR1 MNHNS and CDR2 SASEGT. The CDR3 is CASSDLAGGYEQYF. The CDR3 DNA reads as TGTGCCAGCAGTGATTTAGCGGGAGGGTACGAGCAGTACTTC.

The chain employs TRBV11-2 and TRBJ2-7; TRBD2 matches at 11 bases. With 2 bases clipped from V and 6 bases from J, the junction kept 9 bases outside the gene matches. Germline V gives CDR1 SGHAT, CDR2 FQNNGV. The CDR3 extends over 16 amino acids. Here the CDR3 DNA reads TGTGCCAGCAGCTTATTAGCGGGAGGGCCTGTGGGCGAGCAGTACTTC. As protein: CASSLLAGGPVGEQYF. The full variable domain, rest sourced from reference TRBV11-2 and TRBJ2-7, is EAGVAQSPRYKIIEKRQSVAFWCNPISGHATLYWYQQILGQGPKLLIQFQNNGVVDDSQLPKDRFSAERLKGVDSTLKIQPAKLEDSAVYLCASSLLAGGPVGEQYFGPGTRLTVT.

The rearrangement uses TRBV12-5 and TRBJ1-1; the D gene is possibly TRBD1 (6 bases). Trimming took off 7 bases at V and 4 bases at J, with 10 bases between the two ends. The CDR3 is made up of 12 amino acids. Germline assignment: CDR1 LGHNT and CDR2 FRNRAP. CDR3 DNA sequence: TGTGCTAGTGCCCTACAGGGCACTGAAGCTTTCTTT. Its protein is CASALQGTEAFF.

The V gene is TRBV9, the J gene TRBJ2-3, with TRBD2 matching 9 bases. CDR1 SGDLS and CDR2 YYNGEE come from the germline V gene. The V gene end was trimmed by 3 bases and the J gene end by 4 bases; junction bases not matched to a gene: 12. The CDR3 spans 17 residues. The CDR3 loop reads CASSGRISGSGADTQYF. The CDR3 DNA follows: TGTGCCAGCAGCGGAAGAATTAGCGGGAGTGGCGCAGATACGCAGTATTTT.

The chain combines TRBV19 with TRBJ1-1; D possibly corresponds to TRBD1 (6 bases). This CDR3 is built from 13 residues. Germline V CDR1 and CDR2: LNHDA, SQIVND (reference sequence). Between the trimmed V and J ends, which lost 10 bases and 1 base, there was a span of 13 bases. Written as DNA, the CDR3 is TGTGCCACTTCAACAGGGAGGAACACTGAAGCTTTCTTT. It encodes CATSTGRNTEAFF.

The J gene is TRBJ2-4, the V gene TRBV7-9, with D perhaps matching TRBD1 (5 bases). CDR3 length: 14 residues. Germline V gene lookup returns CDR1 SEHNR and CDR2 FQNEAQ (reference sequence). Trimming removed 3 bases at V and 6 bases at J, with 12 bases between. CDR3 protein: CASSFTIQGNIQYF. The CDR3 DNA follows: TGTGCCAGCAGCTTTACGATCCAGGGAAACATTCAGTACTTC.

The chain has TRBV10-2 and TRBJ2-1; the match to TRBD2 covers 8 bases. The ends lost 7 bases at V and 6 bases at J; junction bases unmatched: 14. Looked up from germline, CDR1 is WSHSY and CDR2 is SAAADI. This CDR3 region has 16 residues. The CDR3 nucleotides read TGCGCCAGCAATGAATTCCTCGGGAGGGCCCCCAATGAGCAGTTCTTC. This codes for CASNEFLGRAPNEQFF.

The sample holds one count of this clone. The gene calls are TRBV30 and TRBJ1-1; D remains unclear. The germline CDR1 and CDR2 sequences are GTSNPN and SVGIG (reference sequence). The CDR3 runs to 13 residues. Between the trimmed V and J ends, which lost 1 base and 3 bases, there was a span of 9 bases. The CDR3 DNA reads TGTGCCTGGAGTGCCCGGGTCTACACTGAAGCTTTCTTT. Protein sequence: CAWSARVYTEAFF. Supplemented by reference TRBV30 and TRBJ1-1, the full variable domain reads SQTIHQWPATLVQPVGSPLSLECTVEGTSNPNLYWYRQAAGRGLQLLFYSVGIGQISSEVPQNLSASRPQDRQFILSSKKLLLSDSGFYLCAWSARVYTEAFFGQGTRLTVV.

The V call is TRBV2, the J call TRBJ1-2, with TRBD1 identical over 8 bases. This CDR3 region has 15 residues. V shed 7 bases and J 8 bases; nucleotides not matched to a gene: 15. The germline CDR1 and CDR2 sequences are SNHLY and FYNNEI. The CDR3 DNA reads TGTGCCAGCAACAGGGGGATTGGGGTTCGGAACGGCTACACCTTC. Amino acids: CASNRGIGVRNGYTF.

The genes are TRBV6-1 and TRBJ2-3; a possible D gene is TRBD1 (5 bases). The CDR3 contains 14 residues. With 2 bases removed from V and 5 bases from J, the gap between germline ends came to 11 bases. Germline assignment: CDR1 MNHNS and CDR2 SASEGT. The CDR3 DNA sequence: TGTGCCAGCAGTGAATCCAGGGCCCAAGATACGCAGTATTTT. It encodes CASSESRAQDTQYF.

This chain joins TRBV10-3 and TRBJ1-3; D unclear. Deletions cut 3 bases from V and 0 bases from J, with 3 bases between. Germline lookup yields CDR1 ENHRY and CDR2 SYGVKD. This CDR3 has 13 amino acids. The CDR3, as DNA: TGTGCCATCAGTGACGGCTCTGGAAACACCATATATTTT. Translating gives CAISDGSGNTIYF.

The CDR3 region is CAWNLGNTIYF. In DNA, the CDR3 is TGTGCCTGGAATTTAGGAAACACCATATATTTT. The chain carries TRBV30 and TRBJ1-3, with D unclear. The CDR3 totals 11 residues. Trimming removed 4 bases from V and 4 bases from J, with 5 bases in between. From germline, CDR1 is GTSNPN and CDR2 SVGIG (reference sequence). The complete variable domain, with remaining parts taken from reference TRBV30 and TRBJ1-3, reads SQTIHQWPATLVQPVGSPLSLECTVEGTSNPNLYWYRQAAGRGLQLLFYSVGIGQISSEVPQNLSASRPQDRQFILSSKKLLLSDSGFYLCAWNLGNTIYFGEGSWLTVV.